This TCR beta chain was found in a study of liver allograft versus peripheral blood T cells. Study-wide context: Graft-liver T cell receptor repertoires were compared against recipient peripheral blood repertoires.

This clonotype rates as medium-sized. From the reads, TCRdb called clonotypes with MiXCR, one entry per CDR3 protein. The sample carries several thousand distinct CDR3 sequences, around a sixth recorded once. Germline lookup yields CDR1 SGHNT and CDR2 YYREEE (reference sequence). The CDR3 length is 17 residues. V was clipped by 0 bases and J by 0 bases, with 15 bases between them. The origin of this receptor is a human patient who had a liver transplant. Some T cells may be transferred from the graft donor. The chain employs TRBV5-4 and TRBJ1-2, with D maybe TRBD1 (5 bases). The CDR3 loop reads CASSLGAAGTANYGYTF. CDR3 DNA sequence: TGTGCCAGCAGCTTGGGGGCCGCGGGGACGGCTAACTATGGCTACACCTTC.